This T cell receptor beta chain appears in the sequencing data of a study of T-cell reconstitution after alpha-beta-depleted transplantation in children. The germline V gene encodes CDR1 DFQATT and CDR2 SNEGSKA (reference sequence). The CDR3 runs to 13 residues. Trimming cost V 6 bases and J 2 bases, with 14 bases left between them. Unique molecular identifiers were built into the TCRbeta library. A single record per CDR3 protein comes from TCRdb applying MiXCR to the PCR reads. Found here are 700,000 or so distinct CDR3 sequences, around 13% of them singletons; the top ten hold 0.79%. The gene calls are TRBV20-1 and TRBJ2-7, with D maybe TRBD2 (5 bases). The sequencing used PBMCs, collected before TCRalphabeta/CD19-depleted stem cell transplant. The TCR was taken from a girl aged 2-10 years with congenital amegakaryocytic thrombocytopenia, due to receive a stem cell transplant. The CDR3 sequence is CSAPTTETYEQYF. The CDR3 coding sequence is TGCAGTGCACCGACTACCGAAACCTACGAGCAGTACTTC.